A selection of T cell receptor beta chains follows, all from one sample in a study of cytotoxic CD8 clonotypes in ibrutinib-treated CLL. The method was immunoSEQ multiplex PCR; TCRdb's version includes in-frame clones alone and lacks a portion of them. There are fewer than 400,000 clones in the sample; around 66% occur only once, and about 5.9% lies in the top ten. The sample consisted of PBMCs, taken after 36 months of ibrutinib treatment. All receptors come from a human donor with chronic lymphocytic leukemia. The CDR3 runs from the conserved cysteine through the conserved F or W. The order of the fields is V gene, clone size, D gene, J gene, CDR3 DNA, CDR3 protein. A D gene is named only where the DNA matches it firmly. Clone size is shown for a subset of rows, as once, few, many or a class of expanded clone.

V: TRBV5-5
size: -
D: -
J: TRBJ1-1
DNA: TGTGCCAGCAGCTTGTTCCGGCCAGGGCCCCGGTTTGAAGCTTTCTTT
CDR3: CASSLFRPGPRFEAFF

V: TRBV18
size: -
D: TRBD1
J: TRBJ1-1
DNA: TGTGCCAGCTCACCAATGGACAGGGAAGCTTTCTTT
CDR3: CASSPMDREAFF

V: TRBV5-1
size: few
D: TRBD2
J: TRBJ2-2
DNA: TGCGCCAGCAGCTTCGGACTAGCGGGGAACACCGGGGAGCTGTTTTTT
CDR3: CASSFGLAGNTGELFF

V: TRBV7-6
size: -
D: -
J: TRBJ1-1
DNA: TGTGCCAGCAGCTCATTAGTGGGGTCGCCGAACACTGAAGCTTTCTTT
CDR3: CASSSLVGSPNTEAFF

V: TRBV6-4
size: -
D: -
J: TRBJ1-2
DNA: TGTGCCAGCAGTGGAACGAAACCCGGACGTTCCTATGGCTACACCTTC
CDR3: CASSGTKPGRSYGYTF

V: TRBV15
size: -
D: TRBD1
J: TRBJ1-5
DNA: TGTGCCACCAGCAGAGATTTTGCCCGGACAGGGGCATATAGCAATCAGCCCCAGCATTTT
CDR3: CATSRDFARTGAYSNQPQHF

V: TRBV5-1
size: -
D: -
J: TRBJ2-3
DNA: TGCGCCAGCAGCTTGGGGGGGCTAGCGGCTAGCACAGATACGCAGTATTTT
CDR3: CASSLGGLAASTDTQYF

V: TRBV2
size: few
D: -
J: TRBJ2-7
DNA: TGTGCCAGCAGTCCAGACCTCTCCTACGAGCAGTACTTC
CDR3: CASSPDLSYEQYF

V: TRBV14
size: -
D: TRBD1
J: TRBJ1-4
DNA: TGTGCCAGCAGCCAGAGACAGGGCGATGAAAAACTGTTTTTT
CDR3: CASSQRQGDEKLFF

V: TRBV27
size: -
D: TRBD1
J: TRBJ2-1
DNA: TGTGCCAGCAGCATCACACAGGGGTACAATGAGCAGTTCTTC
CDR3: CASSITQGYNEQFF

V: TRBV1
size: -
D: -
J: TRBJ2-1
DNA: TGCACCAGCAGCCGCGACTACGTCTCCTACAATGAGCAGTTCTTC
CDR3: CTSSRDYVSYNEQFF

V: TRBV5-4
size: -
D: -
J: TRBJ2-5
DNA: TGTGCCAGCAGCTTGGACCCCCCAATACAAGAGACCCAGTACTTC
CDR3: CASSLDPPIQETQYF

V: TRBV19
size: -
D: -
J: TRBJ2-3
DNA: TGTGCCAGTAGTACTCCCGCTAGCCCGCAATCCACAGATACGCAGTATTTT
CDR3: CASSTPASPQSTDTQYF

V: TRBV7-2
size: few
D: TRBD2
J: TRBJ2-2
DNA: TGTGCCAGCAGCTTATTGGTAAAACTAGCGGGAGGCCCCACCGGGGAGCTGTTTTTT
CDR3: CASSLLVKLAGGPTGELFF

V: TRBV18
size: few
D: -
J: TRBJ2-1
DNA: TGTGCCAGCTCACGAACTAGCGAGCAGTTCTTC
CDR3: CASSRTSEQFF

V: TRBV4-1
size: -
D: TRBD1
J: TRBJ2-7
DNA: TGCGCCAGCAGCCAAGATCTGACAGGGGGACTCGAGCAGTACTTC
CDR3: CASSQDLTGGLEQYF

V: TRBV11-2
size: -
D: -
J: TRBJ2-7
DNA: TGTGCCAGCAGCCCCTCTAGACCCTACGAGCAGTACTTC
CDR3: CASSPSRPYEQYF

V: TRBV5-5
size: -
D: TRBD1
J: TRBJ2-7
DNA: TGTGCCAGCAGCCCTAGGACAGGGGAAAGTTCCTACGAGCAGTACTTC
CDR3: CASSPRTGESSYEQYF